Each of the 10 T cell receptor beta chains below was sequenced from the same sample in a study of blood T cell repertoires in COVID-19. Libraries were prepared by immunoSEQ multiplex PCR; TCRdb keeps only in-frame clonotypes and omits some of them. The table has about 39,000 clones, 90% to 95% seen once; the top ten hold 2% to 2.5%. Material: peripheral blood. The receptors shown here come from a man aged 50-59 years with active COVID-19.

J is TRBJ2-2 and V is TRBV7-6; TRBD2 is a possible D gene (6 bases). From germline, CDR1 is SGHVS and CDR2 FNYEAQ. The ends were cut back, 5 bases at V and 4 bases at J, with 14 bases in the middle. The CDR3 spans 15 residues. DNA for the CDR3: TGTGCCAGCAGCCCGACTAGACTGGGCACCGGGGAGCTGTTTTTT. As protein: CASSPTRLGTGELFF.

The chain recombines TRBV19 with TRBJ1-3, with 7 nucleotides matching TRBD1. Germline V gives CDR1 LNHDA, CDR2 SQIVND (reference sequence). With 4 bases clipped from V and 2 bases from J, the junction kept 2 bases outside the gene matches. The CDR3 runs to 14 residues. The CDR3 region has the DNA TGTGCCAGTAGTAGAAGGGGGCCTGGAAACACCATATATTTT. Its protein product is CASSRRGPGNTIYF.

This chain joins TRBV5-1 and TRBJ1-4, with a weak D call TRBD1 (6 bases). V gave up 0 bases and J gave up 5 bases, with 8 bases separating them. The CDR3 runs 14 residues. CDR1 is SGHRS and CDR2 is YFSETQ in the germline V gene. The CDR3 region has the DNA TGCGCCAGCAGCTTGGAGGGGGTAAATGAAAAACTGTTTTTT. Its translation is CASSLEGVNEKLFF.

The chain recombines TRBV12-3 or TRBV12-4 with TRBJ1-1; D perhaps matches TRBD1 (6 bases). There are 13 residues in the CDR3. Trimming removed 8 bases at V and 5 bases at J, with 15 bases between. CDR3 residues: CASGDPRGTEAFF. CDR3 bases: TGTGCCAGCGGAGACCCGAGGGGGACTGAAGCTTTCTTT.

The chain combines TRBV10-3 with TRBJ2-2, with 9 bases fitting TRBD1. The length of the CDR3 is 14 residues. The V gene's germline CDR1 is ENHRY and CDR2 SYGVKD. V trimming: 6 bases; J trimming: 3 bases; junction bases outside the gene matches: 2. CDR3 amino acids: CAISRDRDTGELFF. CDR3 DNA sequence: TGTGCCATCAGCCGGGACAGGGACACCGGGGAGCTGTTTTTT.

The chain couples TRBV5-4 to TRBJ2-5; 7 bases align to TRBD1. Germline lookup yields CDR1 SGHNT and CDR2 YYREEE (reference sequence). The V segment lost 2 bases and the J segment 0 bases; nucleotides outside the gene matches: 1. This CDR3 contains 14 residues. Here the CDR3 reads CASSLGTDQETQYF. CDR3 in DNA: TGTGCCAGCAGCTTAGGGACAGACCAAGAGACCCAGTACTTC.

V gene TRBV9 combines with J gene TRBJ2-3, with 9 positions matching TRBD2. Germline V CDR1 and CDR2: SGDLS, YYNGEE. With 0 bases clipped from V and 2 bases from J, the junction kept 4 bases outside the gene matches. The CDR3 is made up of 16 amino acids. DNA of the CDR3: TGTGCCAGCAGCGTAGGGGCTAGCGGGGACACAGATACGCAGTATTTT. Protein product: CASSVGASGDTDTQYF.

This chain uses TRBV6-2 or TRBV6-3 with TRBJ2-1; no firm D call. Trimming shortened V by 5 bases and J by 7 bases, and 9 bases separated the two germline ends. The length of the CDR3 is 12 residues. In germline, CDR1 is MNHEY, CDR2 SVGEGT. CDR3 residues: CASSPGWNEQFF. The CDR3 region has the DNA TGTGCCAGCAGTCCCGGGTGGAATGAGCAGTTCTTC.

The chain recombines TRBV5-5 with TRBJ2-5; D may be TRBD2 (6 bases). Germline CDR1 SGHKS, CDR2 YYEKEE (reference sequence). The CDR3 length is 14 residues. V gave up 3 bases and J gave up 4 bases, with 13 bases separating them. CDR3: CASSWGGGRETQYF. CDR3 DNA sequence: TGTGCCAGCAGCTGGGGTGGGGGGAGAGAGACCCAGTACTTC.

V is TRBV27 and J is TRBJ1-4; D is perhaps TRBD1 (5 bases). Trimming shortened V by 0 bases and J by 7 bases, and 12 bases separated the two germline ends. The CDR3 consists of 15 residues. Looked up from germline, CDR1 is MNHEY and CDR2 is SMNVEV (reference sequence). CDR3 DNA sequence: TGTGCCAGCAGTTTATCGGAGGAGGGGACTGAAAAACTGTTTTTT. It yields the protein CASSLSEEGTEKLFF.